The table lists the clone carrying this TCR beta chain with many counts. Its target is not known. Trimming shortened V by 4 bases and J by 0 bases, and 7 bases separated the two germline ends. CDR3 length: 15 residues. Looked up from germline, CDR1 is MDHEN and CDR2 is SYDVKM. TCRdb recomputed calls from the reads with MiXCR, one row per CDR3 protein. Of 100,000 or so distinct CDR3 sequences detected, 20% to 30% appear once; the ten largest clones hold approximately 40%. The data derive from a study of T cell repertoires in cytomegalovirus infection. As for the study in general: Matching HLA type, along with CMV infection, was indicated by public TCR beta signatures.

The study's findings and limits: The ex vivo response was dominated by HLA-C-restricted CMV-specific TCR beta clonotypes. Accumulated public TCR beta family frequency recognized individuals carrying CMV together with the relevant HLA.

V is TRBV28 and J is TRBJ2-6; no firm D call. Sequencing was carried out using CD8+ T cells from PBMCs. The sequence derives from a human donor in good health (CMV status not recorded). Some clones in this sample may be carry-over from other donors' samples. The CDR3 protein is CASSSPSSGANVLTF. CDR3 nucleotide sequence: TGTGCCAGCAGTTCCCCAAGCTCTGGGGCCAACGTCCTGACTTTC.